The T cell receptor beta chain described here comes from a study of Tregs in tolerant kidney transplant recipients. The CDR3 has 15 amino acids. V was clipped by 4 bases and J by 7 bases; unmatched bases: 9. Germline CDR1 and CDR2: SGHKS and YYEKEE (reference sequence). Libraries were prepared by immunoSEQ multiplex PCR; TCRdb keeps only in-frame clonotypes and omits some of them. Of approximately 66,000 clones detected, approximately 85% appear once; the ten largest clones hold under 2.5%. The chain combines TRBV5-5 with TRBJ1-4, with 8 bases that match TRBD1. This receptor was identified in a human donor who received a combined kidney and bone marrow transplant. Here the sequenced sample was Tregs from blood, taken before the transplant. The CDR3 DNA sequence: TGTGCCAGCAGCACCTATGGACAGGGAGGTGAAAAACTGTTTTTT. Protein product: CASSTYGQGGEKLFF.